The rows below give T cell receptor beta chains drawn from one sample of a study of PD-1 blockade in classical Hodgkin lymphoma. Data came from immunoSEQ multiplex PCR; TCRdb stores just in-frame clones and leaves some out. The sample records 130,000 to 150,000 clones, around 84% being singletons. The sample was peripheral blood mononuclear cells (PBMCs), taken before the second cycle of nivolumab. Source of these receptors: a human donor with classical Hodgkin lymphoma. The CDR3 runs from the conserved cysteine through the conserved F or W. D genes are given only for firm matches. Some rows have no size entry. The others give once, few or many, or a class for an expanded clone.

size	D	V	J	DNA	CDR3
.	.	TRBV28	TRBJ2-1	TGTGCCAGCAGTCTCCTAAGCTCCTACAATGAGCAGTTCTTC	CASSLLSSYNEQFF
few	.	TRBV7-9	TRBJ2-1	TGTGCCAGCAGCTCACCGGGAGAGGGGTCCTACAATGAGCAGTTCTTC	CASSSPGEGSYNEQFF
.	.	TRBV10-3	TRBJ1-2	TGTGCCATCAGTGATGGGGCAGTCTATGGCTACACCTTC	CAISDGAVYGYTF
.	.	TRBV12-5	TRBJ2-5	TGTGCTAGTGGTCCCACTATGGGCCAAGAGACCCAGTACTTC	CASGPTMGQETQYF
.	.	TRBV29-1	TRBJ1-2	TGCAGCGTTGAAGACCAGGGTTATGACTATGGCTACACCTTC	CSVEDQGYDYGYTF
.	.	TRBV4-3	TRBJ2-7	TGCGCCAGCAGCATGGACAGCGCAAACTACGAGCAGTACTTC	CASSMDSANYEQYF
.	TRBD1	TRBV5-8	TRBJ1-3	TGTGCCAGCAGCCCGGACAGGGCGTACACCATATATTTT	CASSPDRAYTIYF
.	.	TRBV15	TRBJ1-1	TGTGCCACCAGCAGAGACAGGGGAACTGAAGCTTTCTTT	CATSRDRGTEAFF
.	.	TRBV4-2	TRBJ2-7	TGTGCCAGCAGCCAAGATAGGGGGGACAGTGGCTACGAGCAGTACTTC	CASSQDRGDSGYEQYF
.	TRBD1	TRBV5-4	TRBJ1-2	TGTGCCAGCAGCACAGGGGGCGGCGGCTATGGCTACACCTTC	CASSTGGGGYGYTF
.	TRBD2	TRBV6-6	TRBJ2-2	TGTGCCAGCAGACCCGGGACTACTAACACCGGGGAGCTGTTTTTT	CASRPGTTNTGELFF
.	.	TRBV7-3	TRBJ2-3	TGTGCCAGCAGGGGGGCGAGCACAGATACGCAGTATTTT	CASRGASTDTQYF
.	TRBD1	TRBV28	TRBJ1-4	TGTGCCAGCAGTTTAGGACAGGGTGGGGATGAAAAACTGTTTTTT	CASSLGQGGDEKLFF
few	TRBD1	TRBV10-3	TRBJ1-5	TGTGCCATCCATTGGACAGGGGATAGCAATCAGCCCCAGCATTTT	CAIHWTGDSNQPQHF
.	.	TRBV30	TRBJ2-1	TGTGCCTGGAGTGTAAGTGGGCTCGAGCAGTTCTTC	CAWSVSGLEQFF
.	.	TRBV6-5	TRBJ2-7	TGTGCCAGCAGTTACTATGACGGCTACGAGCAGTACTTC	CASSYYDGYEQYF
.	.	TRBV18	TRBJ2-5	TGTGCCAGCTCACCAGGCGAGACCCAGTACTTC	CASSPGETQYF
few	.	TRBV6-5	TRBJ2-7	TGTGCCAGCAGCCTACTAACAGGACCCTCCTACGAGCAGTACTTC	CASSLLTGPSYEQYF
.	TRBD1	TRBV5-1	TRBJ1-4	TGCGCCAGCAGCTTGAACCGAGGGGGCCCCTTTAACGAAAAACTGTTTTTT	CASSLNRGGPFNEKLFF
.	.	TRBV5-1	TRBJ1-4	TGCGCCAGCAGCTTGGTGGCAGGGAACGAAAAACTGTTTTTT	CASSLVAGNEKLFF
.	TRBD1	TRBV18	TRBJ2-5	TGTGCCAGCTCCCTCAAGGGACAGGAGGGGACCCAGTACTTC	CASSLKGQEGTQYF
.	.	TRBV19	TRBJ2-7	TGTGCCAGTAGTCCAGTTCCCTCCTACGAGCAGTACTTC	CASSPVPSYEQYF
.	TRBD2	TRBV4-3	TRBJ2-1	TGCGCCAGCAGCCAAGATATTGGTAGCGGGGTCTACAATGAGCAGTTCTTC	CASSQDIGSGVYNEQFF
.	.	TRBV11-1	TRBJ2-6	TGTGCCAGCAGCCCACGACTTCGCTCTGGGGCCAACGTCCTGACTTTC	CASSPRLRSGANVLTF
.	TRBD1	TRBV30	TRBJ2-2	TGTGCCTGGAGACGGGACAGTTGGGACGGGGAGCTGTTTTTT	CAWRRDSWDGELFF
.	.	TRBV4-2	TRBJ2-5	TGTGCCAGCAGCCAATTGTCGCCCCCCCAAGAGACCCAGTACTTC	CASSQLSPPQETQYF
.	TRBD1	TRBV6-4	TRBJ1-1	TGTGCCAGCAGTCCCTTGTCGACAGGGCCTGAAGCTTTCTTT	CASSPLSTGPEAFF
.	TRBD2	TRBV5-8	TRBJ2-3	TGTGCCAGCAGACAGGTGGGGCGGGGGACAGATACGCAGTATTTT	CASRQVGRGTDTQYF
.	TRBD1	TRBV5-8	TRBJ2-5	TGTGCCAGCAGCTTTTCGACAGGGGGTGCGGTGGAGACCCAGTACTTC	CASSFSTGGAVETQYF
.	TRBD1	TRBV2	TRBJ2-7	TGTGCCAGCAGGCCTAACGACAGGGAAGAGCAGTACTTC	CASRPNDREEQYF
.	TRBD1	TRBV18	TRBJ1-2	TGTGCCAGCTCACAAGACAGGGACTATGGCTACACCTTC	CASSQDRDYGYTF
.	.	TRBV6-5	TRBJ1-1	TGTGCCAGCAGAACGGGGGGTGAAGCTTTCTTT	CASRTGGEAFF
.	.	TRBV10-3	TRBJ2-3	TGTGCCATCAGTGAGGACGGTGCCTCAGTCATGGGTTTT	CAISEDGASVMGF
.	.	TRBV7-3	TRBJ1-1	TGTGCCAGCAGCTTAACGGCAGGGATGAACACTGAAGCTTTCTTT	CASSLTAGMNTEAFF
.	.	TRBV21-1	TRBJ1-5	TGTGCCAGCAGCCCCCGGGAAAGTCAGCCCCAGCATTTT	CASSPRESQPQHF
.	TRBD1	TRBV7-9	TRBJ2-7	TGTGCCAGCAGCCCACCGGGACAGGAGCAGTACTTC	CASSPPGQEQYF
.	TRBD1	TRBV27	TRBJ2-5	TGTGCCAGCACCAGGGGGTCTGGGGAGACCCAGTACTTC	CASTRGSGETQYF
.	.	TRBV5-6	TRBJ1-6	TGTGCCAGCAGCTTGGGACAGGAGTCACCCCTCCACTTT	CASSLGQESPLHF
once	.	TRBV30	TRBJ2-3	TGTGCCTGGAGTGCGGGATTAGCTAGCACAGATACGCAGTATTTT	CAWSAGLASTDTQYF
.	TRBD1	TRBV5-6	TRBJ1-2	TGTGCCAGCACCCGGGACAGGATATATGGCTACACCTTC	CASTRDRIYGYTF
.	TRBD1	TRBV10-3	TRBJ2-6	TGTGCCATCAGTTCTCACCGGGACAGGGGGTCCTCTGGGGCCAACGTCCTGACTTTC	CAISSHRDRGSSGANVLTF
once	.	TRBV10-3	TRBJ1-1	TGTGCCAGCAGTCAAGGGGCAGGCCCGAACACTGAAGCTTTCTTT	CASSQGAGPNTEAFF
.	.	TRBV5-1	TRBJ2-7	TGCGCCAGCAGGGTAACAGCCAGTACCTACGAGCAGTACTTC	CASRVTASTYEQYF
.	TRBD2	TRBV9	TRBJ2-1	TGTGCCAGCAGCGTGCTAGCGGGGAATGCGAATGAGCAGTTCTTC	CASSVLAGNANEQFF
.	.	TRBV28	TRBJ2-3	TGTGCCAGCAGTCGACAGTTTAGCACAGATACGCAGTATTTT	CASSRQFSTDTQYF
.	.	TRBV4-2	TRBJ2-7	TGTGCCAGCAGCCTAGAACTAGCTGACGAGCAGTACTTC	CASSLELADEQYF
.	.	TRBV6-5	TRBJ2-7	TGTGCCATCAGGACAGGAGGGAACGAGCAGTACTTC	CAIRTGGNEQYF
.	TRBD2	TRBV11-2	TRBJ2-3	TGTGCCAGCAGCTTTCGACTAGCGGGAGGCACAGATACGCAGTATTTT	CASSFRLAGGTDTQYF
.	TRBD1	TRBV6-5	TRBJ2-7	TGTGCCAGCAGCTACGGGGACAGAATCGGCGAGCAGTACTTC	CASSYGDRIGEQYF
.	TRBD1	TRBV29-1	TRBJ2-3	TGCAGCGTTGGACAGGGGCCCACAGATACGCAGTATTTT	CSVGQGPTDTQYF
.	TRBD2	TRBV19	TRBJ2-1	TGTGCCAGTATGGGTCAAGCGGGACACAATGAGCAGTTCTTC	CASMGQAGHNEQFF
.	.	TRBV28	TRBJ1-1	TGTGCCATAATCCGATACACTGAAGCTTTCTTT	CAIIRYTEAFF
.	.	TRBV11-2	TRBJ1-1	TGTGCCAGCAGCTTAACAGGCTTGGACACTGAAGCTTTCTTT	CASSLTGLDTEAFF
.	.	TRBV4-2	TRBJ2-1	TGTGCCAGCAGCCCTGGAGGGGGGCGGGAAAACAATGAGCAGTTCTTC	CASSPGGGRENNEQFF